This paragraph reports one TCR beta chain. The antigen remains undetermined. Germline trimming cut 2 bases from V and 6 bases from J; bases unmatched to any gene: 6. Germline V gives CDR1 MDHEN, CDR2 SYDVKM. The CDR3 spans 14 residues. These data are taken from a study of cytomegalovirus exposure and HLA in healthy donors. Points from the study as a whole: Researchers reported in a later analysis that a missense DCLRE1C variant was tied to TCR beta V- and J-gene trimming.

The PCR employed 60 Vbeta primers together with 13 Jbeta primers. Some clones are missing from TCRdb's copy, which holds only in-frame ones; the method was immunoSEQ multiplex PCR. The sample lists some 120,000 clones, around three quarters seen once, with roughly 5.5% in the top ten. Specimen: PBMCs. This clonotype was obtained from a man aged 25 to 40 in good health and CMV-seronegative. The genes are TRBV28 and TRBJ1-2, with TRBD1 matching over 7 bases. CDR3 loop: CASSLPTGTDGYTF. The CDR3, as DNA: TGTGCCAGCAGTTTACCCACCGGGACAGATGGCTACACCTTC.